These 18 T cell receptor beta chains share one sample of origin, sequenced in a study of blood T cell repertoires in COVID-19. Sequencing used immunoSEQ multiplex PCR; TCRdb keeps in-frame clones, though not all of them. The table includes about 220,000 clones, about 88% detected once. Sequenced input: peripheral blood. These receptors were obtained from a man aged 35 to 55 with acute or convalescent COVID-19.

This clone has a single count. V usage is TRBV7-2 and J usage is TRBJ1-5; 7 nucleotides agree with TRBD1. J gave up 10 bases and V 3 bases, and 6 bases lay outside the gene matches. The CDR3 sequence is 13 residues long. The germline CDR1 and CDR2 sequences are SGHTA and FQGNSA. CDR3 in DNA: TGTGCCAGCAGCTTGGGGACAGAAATCCCCCAGCATTTT. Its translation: CASSLGTEIPQHF.

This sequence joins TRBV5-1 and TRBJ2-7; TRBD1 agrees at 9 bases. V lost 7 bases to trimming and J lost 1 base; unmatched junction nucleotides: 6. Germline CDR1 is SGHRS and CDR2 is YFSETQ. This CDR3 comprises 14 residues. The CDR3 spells CASFPGTGSYEQYF. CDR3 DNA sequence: TGCGCCAGCTTCCCCGGGACAGGGTCCTACGAGCAGTACTTC.

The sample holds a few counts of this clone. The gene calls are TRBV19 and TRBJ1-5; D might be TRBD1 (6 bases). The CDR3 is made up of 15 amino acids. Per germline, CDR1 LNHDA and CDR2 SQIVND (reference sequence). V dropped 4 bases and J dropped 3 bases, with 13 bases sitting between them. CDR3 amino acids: CASSTLDSTNQPQHF. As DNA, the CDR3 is TGTGCCAGTAGTACGCTGGACAGTACCAATCAGCCCCAGCATTTT.

CDR3 sequence reads: CASSEGTPANYGYTF. The CDR3 DNA is TGTGCCAGCAGTGAAGGGACACCCGCAAACTATGGCTACACCTTC. The rearrangement joins TRBV6-1 to TRBJ1-2; D might be TRBD1 (5 bases). In germline, CDR1 is MNHNS, CDR2 SASEGT. Trimming removed 1 base from V and 2 bases from J, with 11 bases in between. The CDR3 has 15 amino acids.

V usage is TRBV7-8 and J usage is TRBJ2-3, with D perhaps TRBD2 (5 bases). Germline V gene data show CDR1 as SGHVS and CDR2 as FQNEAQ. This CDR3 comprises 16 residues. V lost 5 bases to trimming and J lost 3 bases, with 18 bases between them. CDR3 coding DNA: TGTGCCAGCAGCCGTTCGCGGGCGCCTCCTACAGATACGCAGTATTTT. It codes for CASSRSRAPPTDTQYF.

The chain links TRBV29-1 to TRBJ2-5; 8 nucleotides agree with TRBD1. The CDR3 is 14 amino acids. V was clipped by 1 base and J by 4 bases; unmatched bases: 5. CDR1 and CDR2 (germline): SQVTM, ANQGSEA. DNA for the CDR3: TGCAGCGTTGAAGGTGGGCAGGGGGCAGAGACCCAGTACTTC. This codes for CSVEGGQGAETQYF.

CDR3 DNA: TGTGCCAGCAGCCCTGCTAGGACTAGCGGGGTGAGCTCCTACAATGAGCAGTTCTTC. This sequence encodes CASSPARTSGVSSYNEQFF. The chain couples TRBV13 to TRBJ2-1; 12 bases line up with TRBD2. CDR1 and CDR2 (germline): PRHDT, FYEKMQ (reference sequence). This CDR3 has 19 residues. V lost 5 bases to trimming and J lost 0 bases; unmatched junction nucleotides: 11.

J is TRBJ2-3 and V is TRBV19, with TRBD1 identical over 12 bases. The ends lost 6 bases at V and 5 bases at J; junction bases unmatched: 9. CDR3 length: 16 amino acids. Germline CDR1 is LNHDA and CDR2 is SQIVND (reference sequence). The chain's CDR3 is CASSPGTGGPGDTQYF. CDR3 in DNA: TGTGCCAGTAGCCCCGGGACAGGGGGCCCTGGAGATACGCAGTATTTT.

The CDR3 reads CASSPAGVQGMGYTF. CDR3 nucleotide sequence: TGTGCCAGCAGCCCTGCTGGAGTACAGGGAATGGGCTACACCTTC. The chain joins TRBV7-8 to TRBJ1-2; D is perhaps TRBD1 (6 bases). Germline loops: CDR1 SGHVS, CDR2 FQNEAQ. The V end lost 5 bases, the J end lost 8 bases, and 21 bases lay between the germline ends. The CDR3 spans 15 residues.

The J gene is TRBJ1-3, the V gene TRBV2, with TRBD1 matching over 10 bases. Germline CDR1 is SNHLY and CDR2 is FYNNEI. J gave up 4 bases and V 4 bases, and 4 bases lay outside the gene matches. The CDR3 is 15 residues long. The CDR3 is CASSGWDRGGNTIYF. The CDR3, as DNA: TGTGCCAGCAGTGGATGGGACAGGGGAGGAAACACCATATATTTT.

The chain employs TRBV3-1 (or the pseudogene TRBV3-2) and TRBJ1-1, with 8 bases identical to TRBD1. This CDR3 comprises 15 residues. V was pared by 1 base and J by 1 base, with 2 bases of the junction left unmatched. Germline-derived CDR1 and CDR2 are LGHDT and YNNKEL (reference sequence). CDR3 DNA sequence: TGTGCCAGCAGCCAAGCCGGACAGGGGAACACTGAAGCTTTCTTT. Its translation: CASSQAGQGNTEAFF.

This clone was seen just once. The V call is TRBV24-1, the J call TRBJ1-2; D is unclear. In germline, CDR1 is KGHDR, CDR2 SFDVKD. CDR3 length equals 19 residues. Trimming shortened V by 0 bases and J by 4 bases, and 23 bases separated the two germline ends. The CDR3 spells CATSDLPVQAKKVSYGYTF. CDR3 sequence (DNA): TGTGCCACCAGTGATTTGCCTGTCCAGGCGAAAAAGGTAAGCTATGGCTACACCTTC.

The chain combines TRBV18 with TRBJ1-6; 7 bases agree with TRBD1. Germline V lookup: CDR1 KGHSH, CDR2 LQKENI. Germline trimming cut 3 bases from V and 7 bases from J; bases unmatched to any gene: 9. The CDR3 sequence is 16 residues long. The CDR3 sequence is CASSPLATGSNSPLHF. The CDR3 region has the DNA TGTGCCAGCTCACCCCTCGCGACAGGGTCCAATTCACCCCTCCACTTT.

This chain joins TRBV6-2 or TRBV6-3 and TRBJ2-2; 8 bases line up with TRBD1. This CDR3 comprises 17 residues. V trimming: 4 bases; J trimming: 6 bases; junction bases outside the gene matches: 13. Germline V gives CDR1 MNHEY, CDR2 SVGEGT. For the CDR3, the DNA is TGTGCCAGCAGTTTATGGACAGGGCCCCTTAGGGCCGGGGAGCTGTTTTTT. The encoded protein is CASSLWTGPLRAGELFF.

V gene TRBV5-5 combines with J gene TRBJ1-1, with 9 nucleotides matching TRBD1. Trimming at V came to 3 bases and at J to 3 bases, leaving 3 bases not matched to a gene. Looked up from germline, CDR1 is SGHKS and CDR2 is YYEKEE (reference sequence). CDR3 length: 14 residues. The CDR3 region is CASSWTGEDTEAFF. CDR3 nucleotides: TGTGCCAGCAGCTGGACAGGGGAGGACACTGAAGCTTTCTTT. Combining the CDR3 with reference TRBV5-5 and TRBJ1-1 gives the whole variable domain DAGVTQSPTHLIKTRGQQVTLRCSPISGHKSVSWYQQVLGQGPQFIFQYYEKEERGRGNFPDRFSARQFPNYSSELNVNALLLGDSALYLCASSWTGEDTEAFFGQGTRLTVV.

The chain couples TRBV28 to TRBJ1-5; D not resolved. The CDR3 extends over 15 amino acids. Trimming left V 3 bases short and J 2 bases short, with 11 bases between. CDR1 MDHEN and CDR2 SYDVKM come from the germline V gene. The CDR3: CASSLERPGNQPQHF. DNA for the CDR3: TGTGCCAGCAGTTTGGAGAGGCCTGGCAATCAGCCCCAGCATTTT.

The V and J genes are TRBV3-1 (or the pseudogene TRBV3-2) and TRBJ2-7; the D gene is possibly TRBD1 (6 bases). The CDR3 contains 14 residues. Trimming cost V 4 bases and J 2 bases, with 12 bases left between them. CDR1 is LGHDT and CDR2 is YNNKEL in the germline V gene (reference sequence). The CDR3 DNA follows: TGTGCCAGCAGCCCGCCCAGGGGCCCCTACGAGCAGTACTTC. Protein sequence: CASSPPRGPYEQYF.

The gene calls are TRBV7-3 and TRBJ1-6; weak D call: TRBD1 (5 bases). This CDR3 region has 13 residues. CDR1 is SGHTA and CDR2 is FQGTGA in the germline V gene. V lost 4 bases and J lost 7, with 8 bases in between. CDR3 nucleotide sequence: TGTGCCAGCAGCTACACAGGAAATTCACCCCTCCACTTT. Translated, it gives CASSYTGNSPLHF. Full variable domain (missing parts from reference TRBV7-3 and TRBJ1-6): GAGVSQTPSNKVTEKGKYVELRCDPISGHTALYWYRQSLGQGPEFLIYFQGTGAADDSGLPNDRFFAVRPEGSVSTLKIQRTERGDSAVYLCASSYTGNSPLHFGNGTRLTVT.